This section outlines one T cell receptor beta chain sequence together with its context. Its antigen remains unknown. The CDR3 covers 14 residues. The germline V gene encodes CDR1 MDHEN and CDR2 SYDVKM. The sample originates from a study of CXCR3-negative and CXCR3-positive naive CD8 T cells. Notes on the study in general: TRB CDR3s of CXCR3-positive naive cells were more hydrophobic than those of CXCR3-negative naive cells.

Researchers prepared the TRB cDNA libraries using 5' RACE with UMI labels. TCRdb re-called the 5' RACE reads and catalogs CDR3 proteins one per entry, DNA excluded. Here the sample table reports 100,000 or so distinct CDR3 sequences. Naive CD8+ T cells had a CD45RO-CCR7+CD27+CD95- phenotype. This chain connects TRBV28 to TRBJ1-1; TCRdb proposes TRBD1, but this gene call is untestable without DNA. This TCR was recovered from a human donor in good health. Some clones in this sample may be carry-over from other donors' samples. Sequenced: naive CXCR3+ CD8+ T cells from blood. Documented subset: CD45RO-CCR7+CD27+CD95- naive CD8+ T cells expressing CXCR3 (TNR3+). The CDR3: CASRERDGNTEAFF.